This T cell receptor beta chain was identified during a study of CD8+CD57+ T cells in acquired aplastic anemia. As for the study in general: On average, sorted CD4+ and CD8+ cells gave approximately 3 ug of DNA. Healthy donors averaged around 11 million reads for CD4+ cells. Study results and limitations: In common between the patients and the controls were nearly 30 CD8+ CDR3 sequences. Any difference that existed in CD8+ Simpson's diversity between patients and controls was not significant.

The template for TCR beta VDJ and CDR3 sequence profiling was genomic DNA. TCRdb used MiXCR to reprocess the reads, holding one entry per CDR3 protein. The sample holds approximately 98,000 distinct CDR3 sequences; less than 65% are singletons and the top ten take approximately 32%. Details on this clonotype: Its specificity is not known.

In germline, CDR1 is SGHDN, CDR2 FVKESK. Trimming stripped 1 base from V and 2 bases from J, with 9 bases between. The CDR3 totals 14 residues. This sequence was found in a human donor in good health, serving as a control. The sequencing sample was made of sorted CD4+, CD8+, or CD8+CD57+ T cells (not recorded which) from PBMCs. The chain is built from TRBV14 and TRBJ2-7, with D unresolved. The CDR3 coding sequence is TGTGCCAGCAGCCAAGCCGGACGGACCTACGAGCAGTACTTC. Translating gives CASSQAGRTYEQYF.